These 31 T cell receptor beta chains originate from one sample sequenced in a study of shared clonotypes between healthy human individuals. TCRdb keeps only in-frame clones here, not all; method: immunoSEQ multiplex PCR. Among more than 900,000 clones listed, about four fifths were seen once. Sequenced sample: memory CD4+ T cells from PBMCs. Subset denoted: CD45RA-negative fraction. The receptors originated from a man in his late teens or twenties in good health. Some clones in this sample may be carry-over from other donors' samples.

This chain connects TRBV18 to TRBJ2-1, with 10 bases fitting TRBD2. The ends lost 3 bases at V and 3 bases at J; junction bases unmatched: 2. Germline V gene data show CDR1 as KGHSH and CDR2 as LQKENI. The CDR3 is made up of 15 amino acids. CDR3 region: CASSPTSGVYNEQFF. The DNA for the CDR3 is TGTGCCAGCTCACCCACTAGCGGGGTCTACAATGAGCAGTTCTTC.

The chain employs TRBV5-6 and TRBJ2-3; tentatively, D is TRBD1 or TRBD2 (6 bases each). This CDR3 is 14 amino acids long. CDR1 SGHDT and CDR2 YYEEEE come from the germline V gene. V was pared by 5 bases and J by 3 bases, with 13 bases between. CDR3 region: CASSLQGGTDTQYF. The CDR3 DNA reads TGTGCCAGCAGTCTACAGGGAGGTACAGATACGCAGTATTTT. The whole variable domain, remainder taken from reference TRBV5-6 and TRBJ2-3, is DAGVTQSPTHLIKTRGQQVTLRCSPKSGHDTVSWYQQALGQGPQFIFQYYEEEERQRGNFPDRFSGHQFPNYSSELNVNALLLGDSALYLCASSLQGGTDTQYFGPGTRLTVL.

This chain uses TRBV1 with TRBJ2-7; the table calls TRBD2, which could not be checked here. TRBV1 is deemed a pseudogene. This CDR3 has 21 amino acids. The CDR3 reads CTSSQGQQTGTSGRSDYEQYF. The DNA of the CDR3 is TGCACCAGCAGCCAAGGACAACAGACCGGGACTAGCGGGAGGTCCGACTACGAGCAGTACTTC.

V is TRBV27 and J is TRBJ2-5; 10 positions match TRBD2. The CDR3 is made up of 15 amino acids. CDR1 and CDR2 (germline): MNHEY, SMNVEV (reference sequence). V trimming: 5 bases; J trimming: 5 bases; junction bases outside the gene matches: 8. The chain's CDR3 is CASSPLAGVRETQYF. The CDR3 region has the DNA TGTGCCAGCAGTCCCCTAGCGGGAGTACGTGAGACCCAGTACTTC.

V and J are TRBV10-2 and TRBJ2-1; 11 bases map to TRBD2. The CDR3 is 15 amino acids. V trimming: 8 bases; J trimming: 7 bases; junction bases outside the gene matches: 10. Per germline, CDR1 WSHSY and CDR2 SAAADI. CDR3 protein: CASSITSGSGNEQFF. The CDR3, as DNA: TGCGCCAGCTCAATCACTAGCGGGAGCGGAAATGAGCAGTTCTTC.

V gene TRBV2 combines with J gene TRBJ2-2; possibly TRBD2 for D (6 bases). V was cut by 6 bases and J by 6 bases, with 14 bases left in between. The CDR3 has 14 amino acids. In germline, CDR1 is SNHLY, CDR2 FYNNEI. In DNA form, the CDR3 reads TGTGCCAGCAGGGGGGGTGGAGTCGCCGGGGAGCTGTTTTTT. Its translation: CASRGGGVAGELFF.

The chain carries TRBV18 and TRBJ2-3, with unresolved D. This CDR3 has 12 residues. The V end lost 1 base, the J end lost 6 bases, and 5 bases lay between the germline ends. CDR1 KGHSH and CDR2 LQKENI come from the germline V gene. CDR3 nucleotides: TGTGCCAGCTCACCACTCTCCGATACGCAGTATTTT. Translating it yields CASSPLSDTQYF.

The chain joins TRBV23-1 to TRBJ2-7; 8 bases align to TRBD1. TRBV23-1 is an open reading frame, and its role is uncertain. V lost 5 bases, J lost 0 bases, and 3 bases stayed unmatched. The CDR3 covers 14 residues. The CDR3 nucleotides read TGCGCCAGCAGTGTGACAGGGGCCTCCTACGAGCAGTACTTC. Translation: CASSVTGASYEQYF.

This rearrangement joins TRBV4-3 to TRBJ2-4; D gene uncertain. This CDR3 has 14 residues. Germline values: CDR1 LGHNA, CDR2 YSLEER. The V end was cut by 0 bases, the J end by 6 bases, with 9 bases between. CDR3 sequence (DNA): TGCGCCAGCAGCCAAGATACCAGTAGAAACATTCAGTACTTC. As protein: CASSQDTSRNIQYF.

This chain links TRBV7-2 with TRBJ2-7; D ambiguous. The ends were cut back, 2 bases at V and 0 bases at J, with 8 bases in the middle. The CDR3 has 14 amino acids. CDR1 SGHTA and CDR2 FQGNSA come from the germline V gene. The CDR3 DNA is TGTGCCAGCAGCTTATCATCTGGCTCCTACGAGCAGTACTTC. It codes for CASSLSSGSYEQYF.

The chain links TRBV6-6 to TRBJ2-7; weak D call: TRBD2 (6 bases). CDR3 length: 16 amino acids. Germline values: CDR1 MNHNY, CDR2 SVGAGI (reference sequence). V dropped 6 bases and J dropped 0 bases, with 18 bases sitting between them. The CDR3 coding sequence is TGTGCCAGCAGCCGTACCGGGACTCCGAGCTCCTACGAGCAGTACTTC. This gives the protein CASSRTGTPSSYEQYF.

Only a few counts were recorded for this clone. The CDR3 coding sequence is TGTGCCAGCAGTTTGACGGCAGGGGGGAGGGAGCAGTACTTC. This translates into CASSLTAGGREQYF. The chain has TRBV28 and TRBJ2-7; a weak D match, TRBD1 (7 bases). Germline V CDR1 and CDR2: MDHEN, SYDVKM. Trimming stripped 3 bases from V and 7 bases from J, with 16 bases between. This CDR3 region has 14 residues.

The chain combines TRBV28 with TRBJ2-7; D ambiguous. Between the trimmed V and J ends, which lost 7 bases and 5 bases, there was a span of 15 bases. The CDR3 runs 13 residues. Germline CDR1 is MDHEN and CDR2 is SYDVKM. The CDR3 sequence: CASTAPGWDEQYF. The DNA of the CDR3 is TGTGCCAGCACCGCCCCCGGATGGGACGAGCAGTACTTC. Full variable domain (missing parts from reference TRBV28 and TRBJ2-7): DVKVTQSSRYLVKRTGEKVFLECVQDMDHENMFWYRQDPGLGLRLIYFSYDVKMKEKGDIPEGYSVSREKKERFSLILESASTNQTSMYLCASTAPGWDEQYFGPGTRLTVT.

The chain has TRBV11-2 and TRBJ1-2, with D maybe TRBD1 (5 bases). The germline V gene has CDR1 SGHAT and CDR2 FQNNGV. V shed 2 bases and J shed 3 bases, with 10 bases lying between them. The length of the CDR3 is 14 residues. In DNA form, the CDR3 reads TGTGCCAGCAGCTTACTGTCAGGGTACTATGGCTACACCTTC. Amino acids: CASSLLSGYYGYTF.

The V and J genes are TRBV11-2 and TRBJ2-5, with TRBD1 matching over 7 bases. The germline V gene encodes CDR1 SGHAT and CDR2 FQNNGV. The CDR3 covers 13 residues. Trimming at V came to 6 bases and at J to 3 bases, leaving 4 bases not matched to a gene. CDR3: CASSLGTEETQYF. The CDR3 region has the DNA TGTGCCAGCAGTCTCGGGACAGAAGAGACCCAGTACTTC.

V usage is TRBV7-2 and J usage is TRBJ2-5; D unresolved. Per the germline V gene, CDR1 is SGHTA and CDR2 is FQGNSA. This CDR3 comprises 13 residues. The V and J ends lost 5 bases and 2 bases respectively, with 9 bases between them. CDR3 region: CASSRSEQETQYF. In DNA form, the CDR3 reads TGTGCCAGCAGCAGATCGGAGCAAGAGACCCAGTACTTC.

V usage is TRBV28 and J usage is TRBJ2-1, with D possibly TRBD2 on 6 matching bases. V was pared by 5 bases and J by 9 bases, with 17 bases between. CDR3 length: 14 residues. Germline V gives CDR1 MDHEN, CDR2 SYDVKM. The CDR3 sequence: CASSRTKVEGEQFF. DNA of the CDR3: TGTGCCAGCAGTCGGACTAAAGTAGAAGGTGAGCAGTTCTTC.

The chain couples TRBV19 to TRBJ2-5; D unclear. The CDR3 sequence is 16 residues long. Trimming removed 5 bases at V and 4 bases at J, with 20 bases between. Germline V CDR1 and CDR2: LNHDA, SQIVND (reference sequence). CDR3 coding DNA: TGTGCCAGTAGTGCGTCCTCTGGACGGCCCGCAGAGACCCAGTACTTC. It is translated as CASSASSGRPAETQYF. Together with reference TRBV19 and TRBJ2-5, the CDR3 gives the full variable domain: DGGITQSPKYLFRKEGQNVTLSCEQNLNHDAMYWYRQDPGQGLRLIYYSQIVNDFQKGDIAEGYSVSREKKESFPLTVTSAQKNPTAFYLCASSASSGRPAETQYFGPGTRLLVL.

The chain employs TRBV4-2 and TRBJ2-1; 11 positions match TRBD2. V dropped 1 base and J dropped 8; count of bases not matched to a gene: 7. Germline V gene lookup returns CDR1 LGHNA and CDR2 YNFKEQ. The CDR3 is 16 residues long. The CDR3 DNA reads as TGTGCCAGCAGCCAAGCCGGGACTAGCGGAGTACATGAGCAGTTCTTC. Its protein product is CASSQAGTSGVHEQFF.

Remarks on this clone: This sample includes further DNA sequences coding for the same CDR3. This rearrangement joins TRBV7-3 to TRBJ2-3; D is uncertain. Germline V CDR1 and CDR2: SGHTA, FQGTGA. V gave up 3 bases and J gave up 2 bases, with 9 bases separating them. The CDR3 spans 14 residues. Here the CDR3 DNA reads TGTGCCAGCAGCTTCCGCGGTTCCACAGATACGCAGTATTTT. As protein: CASSFRGSTDTQYF.

This clone was seen a single time. The chain has TRBV4-3 and TRBJ1-1; possibly TRBD1 for D (5 bases). Per germline, CDR1 LGHNA and CDR2 YSLEER. The CDR3 spans 14 residues. The V end was cut by 4 bases, the J end by 1 base, with 10 bases between. CDR3 sequence reads: CASSLGGSNTEAFF. The CDR3 bases are TGCGCCAGCAGCCTTGGGGGGTCGAACACTGAAGCTTTCTTT.

Worth noting for this clone: A much larger clonotype is one base distant, so this may be a read error. The DNA is left out, because the CDR3 cannot be placed on it with certainty; the CDR3 is given as TCRdb lists it. V and J are TRBV30 and TRBJ1-2; the tabulated D call, TRBD1, remains unverified against the DNA. The CDR3 adds up to 18 amino acids, both ends counted. From germline, CDR1 is GTSNPN and CDR2 SVGIG (reference sequence). The CDR3 spells CACKSSPGTGTINYGCTF.

The chain recombines TRBV4-3 with TRBJ1-2, with 10 nucleotides matching TRBD1. The CDR3 covers 14 residues. The trim removed 0 bases at V and 14 bases at J, leaving 9 bases unmatched. Germline-derived CDR1 and CDR2 are LGHNA and YSLEER. In nucleotides, the CDR3 is TGCGCCAGCAGCCAAGATATCCCGACAGGGGGCGCAACCTTC. It translates to CASSQDIPTGGATF.

The chain has TRBV7-3 and TRBJ2-1, with 9 bases fitting TRBD1. The CDR3 has 16 amino acids. The V and J ends lost 1 base and 8 bases, in that order; junction bases with no gene match: 9. Germline V gives CDR1 SGHTA, CDR2 FQGTGA. The CDR3 loop reads CASSLMRGQGYDEQFF. The CDR3 nucleotides read TGTGCCAGCAGCTTAATGCGGGGACAGGGTTACGATGAGCAGTTCTTC.

Here the CDR3 reads CASSLETGGMSGANVLTF. The DNA of the CDR3 is TGCGCCAGCAGCTTGGAGACAGGGGGAATGTCTGGGGCCAACGTCCTGACTTTC. This chain joins TRBV5-1 and TRBJ2-6, with 9 bases that match TRBD1. Germline CDR1 reads SGHRS; CDR2 reads YFSETQ. This CDR3 is 18 amino acids long. V was pared by 0 bases and J by 1 base, with 5 bases of the junction left unmatched. Variable domain in full (rest from reference TRBV5-1 and TRBJ2-6): KAGVTQTPRYLIKTRGQQVTLSCSPISGHRSVSWYQQTPGQGLQFLFEYFSETQRNKGNFPGRFSGRQFSNSRSEMNVSTLELGDSALYLCASSLETGGMSGANVLTFGAGSRLTVL.

This clone has just one count. The gene calls are TRBV30 and TRBJ2-2; D uncertain. The CDR3 length is 14 residues. Germline V lookup: CDR1 GTSNPN, CDR2 SVGIG (reference sequence). The V and J ends lost 0 bases and 3 bases respectively, with 8 bases between them. The CDR3 loop is CAWSVGVYTGELFF. In DNA, the CDR3 is TGTGCCTGGAGTGTTGGTGTTTACACCGGGGAGCTGTTTTTT.

This clone appeared once. The rearrangement joins TRBV28 to TRBJ2-3; 10 bases are a match to TRBD2. Germline assignment: CDR1 MDHEN and CDR2 SYDVKM. V trimming: 5 bases; J trimming: 4 bases; junction bases outside the gene matches: 6. The CDR3 runs to 15 residues. The CDR3 nucleotides read TGTGCCAGCAGTCCTAGCGGGAGTCGGGCAGATACGCAGTATTTT. Its protein product is CASSPSGSRADTQYF.

The gene calls are TRBV19 and TRBJ1-2; 7 bases map to TRBD1. This CDR3 has 13 residues. CDR1 is LNHDA, CDR2 SQIVND, per germline (reference sequence). Unmatched junction bases numbered 9, after V lost 7 bases and J lost 7 bases. CDR3 in amino acids: CASTLRGRGGYTF. In DNA, the CDR3 is TGTGCCAGTACCCTTAGGGGGCGCGGTGGCTACACCTTC.

The V gene is TRBV6-1, the J gene TRBJ1-2, with TRBD1 matching 8 bases. V lost 6 bases to trimming and J lost 5 bases; unmatched junction nucleotides: 5. The CDR3 has 13 amino acids. The germline V gene has CDR1 MNHNS and CDR2 SASEGT. The DNA of the CDR3 is TGTGCCAGCAGGGGACAGGTGGGGTATGGCTACACCTTC. Translated, it gives CASRGQVGYGYTF.

This chain connects TRBV5-1 to TRBJ1-2, with 7 nucleotides matching TRBD1. The CDR3 runs to 17 residues. J was trimmed by 1 base and V by 5 bases; bases with no gene match: 14. Germline V gene sequence: CDR1 SGHRS, CDR2 YFSETQ. The DNA for the CDR3 is TGCGCCAGCAGACTCGGGTCCGCGGGACAGCATAACTATGGCTACACCTTC. Encoded protein: CASRLGSAGQHNYGYTF.

The chain has TRBV18 and TRBJ1-3; D is ambiguous. Germline assignment: CDR1 KGHSH and CDR2 LQKENI. Trimming shortened V by 6 bases and J by 4 bases, and 16 bases separated the two germline ends. The CDR3 spans 15 residues. CDR3 region: CASSRGPDGGNTIYF. The CDR3, as DNA: TGTGCCAGCTCTCGGGGTCCCGACGGGGGAAACACCATATATTTT.